A single T cell receptor beta chain is shown here with its context. The antigen remains unidentified. TCRdb redid the calling of the 5' RACE reads with MiXCR, one entry per CDR3 protein. This table holds hundreds of thousands of distinct CDR3 sequences, approximately 9% found once. The source of the sample is a study of identical twins. Study-wide results and caveats: Not following the same donors, the study drew its conclusions from cross-sectional statistical analysis.

Germline V gives CDR1 KGHDR, CDR2 SFDVKD. CDR3 size: 16 residues. V shed 4 bases and J shed 2 bases, with 15 bases lying between them. The same sample was also used in a study of yellow fever vaccine responses in identical twins. That paper notes: Twins reportedly mounted vaccine T cell responses that seemed partly convergent, partly personalized.

The J gene is TRBJ2-3, the V gene TRBV24-1; D gene uncertain. The TCR was taken from a woman younger than 35 in good health. The material sequenced was PBMCs. The DNA for the CDR3 is TGTGCCACCAGTGAGGCCAACCACCTACACACAGATACGCAGTATTTT. Protein sequence: CATSEANHLHTDTQYF.